A single sample is the source of the 13 T cell receptor beta chains below, sequenced in a study of technical replicates of blood from a handful of donors (dated by TCRdb to the late 2010s). The method was the immunoSEQ multiplex PCR assay. TCRdb provides this immuneACCESS table in a form limited to in-frame rearrangements. Some clones are lacking; in checked studies, under half of them reflect an unresolved V gene, and why the rest are absent is not known. Within this sample are 85,000 or so clones, with roughly 94% of them counted one time only. The ten largest clones add up to 0.2% to 0.3% of the sample. The sequenced material came from T cells isolated from PBMCs. The origin of the receptors is a human donor in good health.

This clone appeared once. The chain is built from TRBV30 and TRBJ1-2; a weak D match, TRBD1 (5 bases). Germline CDR1 reads GTSNPN; CDR2 reads SVGIG (reference sequence). Trimming removed 3 bases from V and 1 base from J, with 18 bases in between. There are 16 residues in the CDR3. The CDR3 nucleotides are TGTGCCTGGAGGAAGGGGTTTGTTTCAGTTAACTATGGCTACACCTTC. Protein sequence: CAWRKGFVSVNYGYTF.

V is TRBV21-1 and J is TRBJ2-1; whether TRBD2, the table's D call, matches the DNA was not checked. TRBV21-1 is a known pseudogene. This CDR3 region has 17 residues. The chain's CDR3 is CASRTNGTSGILYEQFF. The CDR3 nucleotides are TGTGCCAGCAGAACGAACGGGACTAGCGGGATCTTGTATGAGCAGTTCTTC.

The V call is TRBV15, the J call TRBJ1-4; unclear D gene. V was clipped by 5 bases and J by 5 bases, with 12 bases between them. The germline V gene encodes CDR1 LNHNV and CDR2 YYDKDF (reference sequence). CDR3 size: 14 residues. The CDR3 nucleotides read TGTGCCACCAGCCTAGGTAGCCACAATGAAAAACTGTTTTTT. Translation: CATSLGSHNEKLFF.

The J gene is TRBJ2-3, the V gene TRBV27; 10 bases match TRBD2. Germline CDR1 reads MNHEY; CDR2 reads SMNVEV (reference sequence). Trimming took 1 base from V and 4 from J; bases not matched to a gene: 17. This CDR3 region has 20 residues. The CDR3 region has the DNA TGTGCCAGCAGTTTATTCTGGGGGAGCGGGGGGGCCCCCCGGGCAGATACGCAGTATTTT. Translating gives CASSLFWGSGGAPRADTQYF.

The CDR3 sequence: CASSFGTDYEQYF. The CDR3 nucleotides read TGTGCCAGCAGCTTCGGGACAGACTACGAGCAGTACTTC. The rearrangement links TRBV13 to TRBJ2-7, with TRBD1 matching over 7 bases. The length of the CDR3 is 13 residues. CDR1 PRHDT and CDR2 FYEKMQ come from the germline V gene (reference sequence). Trimming removed 3 bases from V and 3 bases from J; junction bases left unmatched: 2. The full variable domain, its missing parts supplied by reference TRBV13 and TRBJ2-7, is AAGVIQSPRHLIKEKRETATLKCYPIPRHDTVYWYQQGPGQDPQFLISFYEKMQSDKGSIPDRFSAQQFSDYHSELNMSSLELGDSALYFCASSFGTDYEQYFGPGTRLTVT.

This chain uses TRBV2 with TRBJ2-6; no firm D call. Germline CDR1 reads SNHLY; CDR2 reads FYNNEI. The CDR3 contains 15 residues. V lost 7 bases and J lost 0, with 10 bases in between. CDR3 bases: TGTGCCAGCATTCTCGGTGGCTCTGGGGCCAACGTCCTGACTTTC. It codes for CASILGGSGANVLTF.

This chain joins TRBV19 and TRBJ2-5; tentatively, D is TRBD2 (6 bases). The germline V gene encodes CDR1 LNHDA and CDR2 SQIVND (reference sequence). V was pared by 7 bases and J by 1 base, with 13 bases between. This CDR3 is built from 14 residues. In DNA, the CDR3 is TGTGCCAGTATGGAGGGAGCTCGCCAAGAGACCCAGTACTTC. Protein sequence: CASMEGARQETQYF.

The V call is TRBV7-8, the J call TRBJ2-1; maybe TRBD1 (5 bases). Germline-derived CDR1 and CDR2 are SGHVS and FQNEAQ. The V end lost 5 bases, the J end lost 3 bases, and 11 bases lay between the germline ends. There are 14 residues in the CDR3. This chain's CDR3 is CASSDSENYNEQFF. CDR3 sequence (DNA): TGTGCCAGCAGCGACAGTGAGAACTACAATGAGCAGTTCTTC. The full variable domain, rest sourced from reference TRBV7-8 and TRBJ2-1, is GAGVSQSPRYKVAKRGQDVALRCDPISGHVSLFWYQQALGQGPEFLTYFQNEAQLDKSGLPSDRFFAERPEGSVSTLKIQRTQQEDSAVYLCASSDSENYNEQFFGPGTRLTVL.

V is TRBV28 and J is TRBJ2-7, with TRBD1 identical over 7 bases. This CDR3 contains 13 residues. CDR1 and CDR2 (germline): MDHEN, SYDVKM. The trim removed 7 bases at V and 1 base at J, leaving 4 bases unmatched. CDR3 amino acids: CASTRTGSYEQYF. CDR3 in DNA: TGTGCCAGCACCAGGACAGGATCCTACGAGCAGTACTTC. Supplemented by reference TRBV28 and TRBJ2-7, the full variable domain reads DVKVTQSSRYLVKRTGEKVFLECVQDMDHENMFWYRQDPGLGLRLIYFSYDVKMKEKGDIPEGYSVSREKKERFSLILESASTNQTSMYLCASTRTGSYEQYFGPGTRLTVT.

The chain recombines TRBV5-1 with TRBJ1-4; D unclear. Per germline, CDR1 SGHRS and CDR2 YFSETQ. V shed 0 bases and J shed 2 bases, with 8 bases lying between them. The CDR3 has 15 amino acids. In DNA, the CDR3 is TGCGCCAGCAGCTTGGCCGGGGTGACTAATGAAAAACTGTTTTTT. This sequence encodes CASSLAGVTNEKLFF.

The chain couples TRBV4-1 to TRBJ2-5; unclear D gene. This CDR3 comprises 13 residues. Trimming shortened V by 2 bases and J by 3 bases, and 7 bases separated the two germline ends. Germline V lookup: CDR1 MGHRA, CDR2 YSYEKL. In nucleotides, the CDR3 is TGCGCCAGCAGCCAAATCCACAAAGAGACCCAGTACTTC. It is translated as CASSQIHKETQYF.

This sequence joins TRBV19 and TRBJ2-1; D unresolved. The CDR3 loop spans 15 amino acids. V was shortened by 1 base and J by 0 bases, with 7 bases between the two germline ends. Germline CDR1 reads LNHDA; CDR2 reads SQIVND (reference sequence). This CDR3 reads CASSIGLPSYNEQFF. The CDR3 DNA reads as TGTGCCAGTAGTATAGGGCTTCCCTCCTACAATGAGCAGTTCTTC.

The chain employs TRBV7-9 and TRBJ2-3; D not resolved. This CDR3 has 12 residues. The V end was cut by 6 bases, the J end by 0 bases, with 4 bases between. Germline V gene data show CDR1 as SEHNR and CDR2 as FQNEAQ (reference sequence). The DNA of the CDR3 is TGTGCCAGCAGGTCTAGCACAGATACGCAGTATTTT. It translates to CASRSSTDTQYF.